The sequence of this T cell receptor beta chain was determined in a study of Ad26.COV2.S vaccination and SARS-CoV-2 variants. Study context: By the intramuscular route, Ad26.COV2.S was given once, or twice 56 days apart. Findings of the study overall: Across vaccine and placebo recipients, the breadth of non-spike TCRs was similar.

Generated by immunoSEQ multiplex PCR, the TCRdb table keeps only in-frame clones and is missing some. The data show around 300,000 clones, around 89% seen once. Regarding this clone: Its antigen is still unknown.

Treatment noted: about 20 received Ad26.COV2.S at low or high dose, single or two shots; about 5 received placebo; per-sample allocation not given. Day 63 after the first vaccine or placebo injection was the time point for sampling. The CDR3 consists of 16 residues. With 0 bases removed from V and 4 bases from J, the gap between germline ends came to 13 bases. Looked up from germline, CDR1 is SGHRS and CDR2 is YFSETQ. The sequencing used peripheral blood, collected in a trial of Ad26.COV2.S vaccine versus placebo. This clonotype originated in a person between 18 and 65 years old who received the Ad26.COV2.S COVID-19 vaccine or a placebo. The V and J genes are TRBV5-1 and TRBJ1-4; tentative D call: TRBD1 (6 bases). CDR3 DNA: TGCGCCAGCAGCTTGGCCGGACAGCGTAATAATGAAAAACTGTTTTTT. This codes for CASSLAGQRNNEKLFF. Based on the CDR3 plus reference TRBV5-1 and TRBJ1-4, the full variable domain is KAGVTQTPRYLIKTRGQQVTLSCSPISGHRSVSWYQQTPGQGLQFLFEYFSETQRNKGNFPGRFSGRQFSNSRSEMNVSTLELGDSALYLCASSLAGQRNNEKLFFGSGTQLSVL.